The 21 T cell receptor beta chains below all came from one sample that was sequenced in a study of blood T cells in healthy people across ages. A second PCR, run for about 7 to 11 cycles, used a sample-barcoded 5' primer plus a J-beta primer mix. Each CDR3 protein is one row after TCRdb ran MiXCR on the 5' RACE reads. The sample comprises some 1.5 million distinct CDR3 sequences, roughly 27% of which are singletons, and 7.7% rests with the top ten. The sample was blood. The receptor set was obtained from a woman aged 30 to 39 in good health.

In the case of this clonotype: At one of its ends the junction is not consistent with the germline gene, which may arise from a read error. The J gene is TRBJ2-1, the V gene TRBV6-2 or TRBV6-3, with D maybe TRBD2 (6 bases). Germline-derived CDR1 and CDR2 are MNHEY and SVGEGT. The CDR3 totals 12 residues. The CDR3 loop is CASSKDYDEQFF. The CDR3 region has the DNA TGTGCCAGCAGTAAGGACTACGATGAGCAGTTCTTC.

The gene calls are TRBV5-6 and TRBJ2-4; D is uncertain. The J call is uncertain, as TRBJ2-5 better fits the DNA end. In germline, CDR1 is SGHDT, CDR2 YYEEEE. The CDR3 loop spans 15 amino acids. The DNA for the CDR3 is TGTGCCAGCAGCTTGGGTCTAGGGCCGGGCGGGACCCAGTACTTC. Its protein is CASSLGLGPGGTQYF.

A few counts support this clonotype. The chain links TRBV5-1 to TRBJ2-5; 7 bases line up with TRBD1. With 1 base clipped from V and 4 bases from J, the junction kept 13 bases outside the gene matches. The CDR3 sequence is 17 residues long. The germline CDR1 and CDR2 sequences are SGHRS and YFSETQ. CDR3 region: CASSLSTGDLDVETQYF. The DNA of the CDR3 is TGCGCCAGCAGCTTGTCCACAGGGGACCTGGATGTAGAGACCCAGTACTTC.

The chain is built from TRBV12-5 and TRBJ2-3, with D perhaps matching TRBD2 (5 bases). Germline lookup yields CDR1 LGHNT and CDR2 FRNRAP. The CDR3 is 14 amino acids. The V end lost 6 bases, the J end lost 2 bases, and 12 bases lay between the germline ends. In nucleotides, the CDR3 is TGTGCTAGTGGCCCCGGACTGATCACAGATACGCAGTATTTT. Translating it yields CASGPGLITDTQYF. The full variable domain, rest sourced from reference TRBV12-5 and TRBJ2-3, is DARVTQTPRHKVTEMGQEVTMRCQPILGHNTVFWYRQTMMQGLELLAYFRNRAPLDDSGMPKDRFSAEMPDATLATLKIQPSEPRDSAVYFCASGPGLITDTQYFGPGTRLTVL.

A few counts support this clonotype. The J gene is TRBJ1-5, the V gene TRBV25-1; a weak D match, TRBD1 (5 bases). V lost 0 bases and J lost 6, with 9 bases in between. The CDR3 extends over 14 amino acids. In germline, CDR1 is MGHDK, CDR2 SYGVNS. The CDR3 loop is CASSEYGGSQPQHF. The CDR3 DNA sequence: TGTGCCAGCAGTGAATATGGGGGAAGTCAGCCCCAGCATTTT.

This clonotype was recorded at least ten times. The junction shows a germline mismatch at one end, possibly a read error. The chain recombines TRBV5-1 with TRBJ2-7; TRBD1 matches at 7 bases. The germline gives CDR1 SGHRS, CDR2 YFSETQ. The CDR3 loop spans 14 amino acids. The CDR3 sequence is CASSLVQGSYEQYF. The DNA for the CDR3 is TGTGCCAGCAGCTTAGTACAGGGGAGCTACGAGCAGTACTTC.

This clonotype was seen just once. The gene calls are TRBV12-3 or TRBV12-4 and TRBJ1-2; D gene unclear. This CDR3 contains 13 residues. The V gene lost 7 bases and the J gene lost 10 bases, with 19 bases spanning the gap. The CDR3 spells CASTTTTVRDYTF. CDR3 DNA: TGTGCCAGCACCACTACGACGGTGCGAGACTACACCTTC.

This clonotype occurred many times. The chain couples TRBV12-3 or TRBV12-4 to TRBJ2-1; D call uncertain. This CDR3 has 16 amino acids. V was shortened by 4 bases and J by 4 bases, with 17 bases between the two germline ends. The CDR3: CASSSSAGIRYNEQFF. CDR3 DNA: TGTGCCAGCAGTTCCAGCGCAGGAATACGATACAATGAGCAGTTCTTC.

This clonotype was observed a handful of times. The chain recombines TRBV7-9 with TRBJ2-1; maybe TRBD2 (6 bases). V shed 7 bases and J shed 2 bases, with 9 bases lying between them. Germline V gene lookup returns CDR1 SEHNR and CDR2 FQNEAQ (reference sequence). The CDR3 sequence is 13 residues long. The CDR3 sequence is CASTIAAYNEQFF. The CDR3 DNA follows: TGTGCCAGCACTATAGCGGCCTACAATGAGCAGTTCTTC.

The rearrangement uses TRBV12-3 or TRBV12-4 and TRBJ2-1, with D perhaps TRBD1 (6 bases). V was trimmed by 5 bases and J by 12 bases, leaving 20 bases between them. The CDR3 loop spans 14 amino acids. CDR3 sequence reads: CASSLGGQALGQFF. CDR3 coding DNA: TGTGCCAGCAGTCTAGGGGGACAAGCCCTAGGGCAGTTCTTC.

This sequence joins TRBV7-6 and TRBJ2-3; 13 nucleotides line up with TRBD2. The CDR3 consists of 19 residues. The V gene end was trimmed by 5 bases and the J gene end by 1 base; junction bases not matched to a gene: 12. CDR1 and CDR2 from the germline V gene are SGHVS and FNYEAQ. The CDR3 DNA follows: TGTGCCAGCAGCCCCGGGACTAGCGGGGCCCTAGGGCGCACAGATACGCAGTATTTT. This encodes CASSPGTSGALGRTDTQYF.

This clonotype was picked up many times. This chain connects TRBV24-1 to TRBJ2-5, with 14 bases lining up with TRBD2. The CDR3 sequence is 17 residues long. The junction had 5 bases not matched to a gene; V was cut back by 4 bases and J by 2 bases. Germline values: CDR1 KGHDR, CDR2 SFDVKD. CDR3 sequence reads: CATSDPTSGGDQETQYF. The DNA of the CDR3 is TGTGCCACCAGTGACCCGACTAGCGGGGGGGATCAAGAGACCCAGTACTTC.

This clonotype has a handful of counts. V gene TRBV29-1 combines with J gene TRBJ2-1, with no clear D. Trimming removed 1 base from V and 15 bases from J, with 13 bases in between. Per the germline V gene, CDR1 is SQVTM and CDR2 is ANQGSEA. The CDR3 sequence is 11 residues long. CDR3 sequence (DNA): TGCAGCGTTGAAGTTCCTACAAGATGGTTCTTC. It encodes CSVEVPTRWFF.

CDR3 in amino acids: CASSQDNGAGSTEAFF. In nucleotides, the CDR3 is TGTGCCAGCAGCCAAGATAACGGGGCAGGGTCCACTGAAGCTTTCTTT. The V and J genes are TRBV4-2 and TRBJ1-1, with D possibly being TRBD1 (5 bases). The germline V gene encodes CDR1 LGHNA and CDR2 YNFKEQ. The ends were cut back, 0 bases at V and 4 bases at J, with 15 bases in the middle. This CDR3 is 16 amino acids long.

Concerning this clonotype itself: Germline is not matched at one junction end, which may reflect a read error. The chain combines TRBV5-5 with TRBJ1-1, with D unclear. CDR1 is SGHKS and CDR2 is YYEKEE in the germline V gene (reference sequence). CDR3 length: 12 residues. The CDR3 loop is CANSLGNTEAFF. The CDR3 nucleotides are TGTGCCAACAGCTTGGGTAACACTGAAGCTTTCTTT.

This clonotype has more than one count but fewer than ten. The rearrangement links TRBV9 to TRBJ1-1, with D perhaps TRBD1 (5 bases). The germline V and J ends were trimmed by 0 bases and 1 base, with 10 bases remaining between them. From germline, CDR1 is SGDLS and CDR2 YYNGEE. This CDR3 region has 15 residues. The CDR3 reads CASSVAGARNTEAFF. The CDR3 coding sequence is TGTGCCAGCAGCGTAGCTGGGGCCCGGAACACTGAAGCTTTCTTT.

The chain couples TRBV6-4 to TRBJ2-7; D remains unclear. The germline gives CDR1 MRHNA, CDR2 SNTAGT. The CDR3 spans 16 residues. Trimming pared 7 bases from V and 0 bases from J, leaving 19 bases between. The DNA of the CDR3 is TGTGCCAGCACCCCTACCAGACTTTTCAGCTCCTACGAGCAGTACTTC. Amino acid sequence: CASTPTRLFSSYEQYF.

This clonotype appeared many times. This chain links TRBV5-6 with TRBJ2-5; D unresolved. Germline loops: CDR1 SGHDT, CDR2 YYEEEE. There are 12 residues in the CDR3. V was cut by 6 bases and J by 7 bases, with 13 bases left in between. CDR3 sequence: CASNTVMGTQYF. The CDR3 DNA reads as TGTGCCAGCAATACAGTGATGGGGACCCAGTACTTC.

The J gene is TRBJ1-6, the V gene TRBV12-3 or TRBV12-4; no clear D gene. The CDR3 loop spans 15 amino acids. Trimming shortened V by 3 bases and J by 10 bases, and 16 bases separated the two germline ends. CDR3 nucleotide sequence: TGTGCCAGCAGTTTTCGGGCCGGGGTAGGCTCACCCCTCCACTTT. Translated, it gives CASSFRAGVGSPLHF.

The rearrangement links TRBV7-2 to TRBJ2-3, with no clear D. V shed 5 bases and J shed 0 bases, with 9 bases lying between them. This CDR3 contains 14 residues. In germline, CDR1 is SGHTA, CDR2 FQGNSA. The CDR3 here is CASSLFASTDTQYF. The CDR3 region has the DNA TGTGCCAGCAGCCTTTTTGCAAGCACAGATACGCAGTATTTT.

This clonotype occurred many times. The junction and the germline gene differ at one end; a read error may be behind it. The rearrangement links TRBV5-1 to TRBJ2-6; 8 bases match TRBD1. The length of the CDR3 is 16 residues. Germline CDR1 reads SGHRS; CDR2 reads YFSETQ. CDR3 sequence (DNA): TGCGCCAGCAGCAATACAGGGGGTGCTGGGGCCAACGTCTTGACTTTC. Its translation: CASSNTGGAGANVLTF.